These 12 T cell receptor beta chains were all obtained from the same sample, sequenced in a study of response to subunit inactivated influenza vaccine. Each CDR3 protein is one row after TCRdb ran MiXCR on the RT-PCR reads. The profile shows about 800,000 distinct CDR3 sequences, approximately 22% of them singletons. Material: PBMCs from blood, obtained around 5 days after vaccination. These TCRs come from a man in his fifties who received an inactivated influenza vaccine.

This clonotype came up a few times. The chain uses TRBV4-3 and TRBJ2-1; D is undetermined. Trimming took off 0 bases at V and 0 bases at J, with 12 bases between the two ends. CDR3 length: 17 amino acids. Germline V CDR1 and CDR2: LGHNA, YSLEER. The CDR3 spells CASSQEVHQSSYNEQFF. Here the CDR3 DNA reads TGCGCCAGCAGCCAAGAAGTCCACCAGAGCTCCTACAATGAGCAGTTCTTC.

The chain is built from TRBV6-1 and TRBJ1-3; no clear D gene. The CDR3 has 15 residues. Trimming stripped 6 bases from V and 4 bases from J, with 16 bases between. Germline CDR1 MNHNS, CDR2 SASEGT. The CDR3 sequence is CASSRPATGGNTIYF. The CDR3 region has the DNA TGTGCCAGCAGCCGACCCGCGACCGGAGGAAACACCATATATTTT.

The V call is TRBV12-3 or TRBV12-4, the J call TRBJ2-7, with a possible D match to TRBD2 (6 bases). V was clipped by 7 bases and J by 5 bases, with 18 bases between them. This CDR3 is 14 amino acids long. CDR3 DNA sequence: TGTGCCAGCACCCGGCGTCGGGGGAAGGACGAGCAGTACTTC. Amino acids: CASTRRRGKDEQYF.

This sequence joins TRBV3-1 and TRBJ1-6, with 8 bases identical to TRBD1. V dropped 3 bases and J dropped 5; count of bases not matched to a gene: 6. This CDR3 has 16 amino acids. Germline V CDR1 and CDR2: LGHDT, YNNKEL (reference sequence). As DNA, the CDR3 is TGTGCCAGCAGCCAGAGACAGGGGTCCAATAATTCACCCCTCCACTTT. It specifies CASSQRQGSNNSPLHF. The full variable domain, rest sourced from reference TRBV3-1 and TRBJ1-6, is DTAVSQTPKYLVTQMGNDKSIKCEQNLGHDTMYWYKQDSKKFLKIMFSYNNKELIINETVPNRFSPKSPDKAHLNLHINSLELGDSAVYFCASSQRQGSNNSPLHFGNGTRLTVT.

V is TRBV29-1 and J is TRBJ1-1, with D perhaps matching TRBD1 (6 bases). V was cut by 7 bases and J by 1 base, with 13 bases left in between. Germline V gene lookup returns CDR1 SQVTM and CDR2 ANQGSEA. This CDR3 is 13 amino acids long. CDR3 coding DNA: TGCAGCGGTCGGACAGCCTCGAACACTGAAGCTTTCTTT. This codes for CSGRTASNTEAFF.

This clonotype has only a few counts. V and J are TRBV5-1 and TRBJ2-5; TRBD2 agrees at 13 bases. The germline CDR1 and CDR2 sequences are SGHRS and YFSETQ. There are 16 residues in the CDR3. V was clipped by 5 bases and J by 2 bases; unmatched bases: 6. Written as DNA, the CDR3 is TGCGCCAGCAGAACCGGGACTAGCGGGATGCAAGAGACCCAGTACTTC. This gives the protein CASRTGTSGMQETQYF.

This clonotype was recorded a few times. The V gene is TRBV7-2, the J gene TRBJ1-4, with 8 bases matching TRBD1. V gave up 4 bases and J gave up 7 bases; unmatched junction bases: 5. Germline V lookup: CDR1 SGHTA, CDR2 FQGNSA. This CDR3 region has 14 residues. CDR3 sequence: CASSSQGAGEKLFF. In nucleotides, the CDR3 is TGTGCCAGCAGCTCCCAGGGGGCTGGTGAAAAACTGTTTTTT.

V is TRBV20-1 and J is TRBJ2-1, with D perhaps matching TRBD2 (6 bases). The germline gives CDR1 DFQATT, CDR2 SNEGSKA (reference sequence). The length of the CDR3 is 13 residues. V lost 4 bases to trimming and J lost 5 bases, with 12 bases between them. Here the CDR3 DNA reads TGCAGTGCTATAACGGGAGCGAACAATGAGCAGTTCTTC. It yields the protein CSAITGANNEQFF.

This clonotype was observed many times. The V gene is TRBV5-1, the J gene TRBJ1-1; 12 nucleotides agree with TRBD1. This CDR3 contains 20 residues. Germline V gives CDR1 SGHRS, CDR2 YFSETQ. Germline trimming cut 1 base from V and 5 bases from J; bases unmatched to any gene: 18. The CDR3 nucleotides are TGCGCCAGCAGCTTGCCGACAAAAACCGGGACAGGGGGCGGAAGGACTGAAGCTTTCTTT. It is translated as CASSLPTKTGTGGGRTEAFF.

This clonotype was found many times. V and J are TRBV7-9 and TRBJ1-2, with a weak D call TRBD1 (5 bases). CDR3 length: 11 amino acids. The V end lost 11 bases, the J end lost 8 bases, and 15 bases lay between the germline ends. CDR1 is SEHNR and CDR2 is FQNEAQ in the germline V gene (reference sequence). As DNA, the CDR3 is TGTGCCGGCCTGAGGGGCGAGGGCTACACCTTC. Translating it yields CAGLRGEGYTF.

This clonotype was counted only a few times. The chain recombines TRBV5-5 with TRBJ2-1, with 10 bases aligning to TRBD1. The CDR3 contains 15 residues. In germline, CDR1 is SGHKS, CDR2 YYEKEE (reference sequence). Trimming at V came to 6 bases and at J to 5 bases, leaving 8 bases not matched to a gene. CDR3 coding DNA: TGTGCCAGCATCCCCATTGGGACAGGGGACAATGAGCAGTTCTTC. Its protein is CASIPIGTGDNEQFF.

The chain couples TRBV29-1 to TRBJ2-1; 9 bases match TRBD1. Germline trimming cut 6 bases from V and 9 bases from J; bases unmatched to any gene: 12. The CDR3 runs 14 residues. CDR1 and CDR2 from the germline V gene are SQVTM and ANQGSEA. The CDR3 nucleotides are TGCAGCGTCCTCCGGGACAGGGTATGGGTTGAGCAGTTCTTC. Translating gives CSVLRDRVWVEQFF.